What follows are 17 T cell receptor beta chains derived from one specimen sequenced in a study of cytomegalovirus exposure and HLA in healthy donors. PCR employed 60 Vbeta and 13 Jbeta primers. Only in-frame clones appear in the TCRdb table, and some are missing; sequencing was by immunoSEQ multiplex PCR. The data show over 130,000 clones, roughly 76% seen once. The sample was PBMCs. These receptors came from a female donor in good health and CMV-seronegative.

This clone has only a few counts. The chain couples TRBV13 to TRBJ2-3; 7 bases agree with TRBD2. After removal of 3 bases from V and 0 bases from J, the junction contained 0 bases not matched to a gene. CDR3 length: 14 amino acids. Germline-derived CDR1 and CDR2 are PRHDT and FYEKMQ (reference sequence). CDR3 residues: CASSFSGSTDTQYF. The CDR3 nucleotides read TGTGCCAGCAGCTTTAGCGGGAGCACAGATACGCAGTATTTT.

DNA for the CDR3: TGTGCTAGTGGTTATGGGGGGGATACGCAGTATTTT. Translated, it gives CASGYGGDTQYF. The chain uses TRBV12-5 and TRBJ2-3, with D tentatively TRBD2 (6 bases). Germline loops: CDR1 LGHNT, CDR2 FRNRAP. V lost 4 bases, J lost 6 bases, and 8 bases lay in between. CDR3 length equals 12 residues.

This clone was detected only once. The chain couples TRBV5-1 to TRBJ2-7; D is unresolved. The ends were cut back, 2 bases at V and 5 bases at J, with 14 bases in the middle. The CDR3 extends over 14 amino acids. Per germline, CDR1 SGHRS and CDR2 YFSETQ. CDR3 region: CASSFETLPDEQYF. CDR3 nucleotide sequence: TGCGCCAGCAGCTTCGAGACTCTTCCTGACGAGCAGTACTTC.

This chain links TRBV9 with TRBJ2-3, with 11 bases matching TRBD2. The CDR3 is made up of 15 amino acids. The V and J ends lost 4 bases and 9 bases, in that order; junction bases with no gene match: 10. CDR1 is SGDLS and CDR2 is YYNGEE in the germline V gene. CDR3 nucleotide sequence: TGTGCCAGCAGCCAGATATCTAGCGGGGGGTCGACGCAGTATTTT. Encoded protein: CASSQISSGGSTQYF.

V usage is TRBV2 and J usage is TRBJ1-2; weak D call: TRBD1 (6 bases). The CDR3 is 14 amino acids. CDR1 SNHLY and CDR2 FYNNEI come from the germline V gene. Trimming shortened V by 6 bases and J by 0 bases, and 11 bases separated the two germline ends. The CDR3 nucleotides are TGTGCCAGCAGGAAACAGGGCGCTAACTATGGCTACACCTTC. Its protein is CASRKQGANYGYTF. Full variable domain (missing parts from reference TRBV2 and TRBJ1-2): EPEVTQTPSHQVTQMGQEVILRCVPISNHLYFYWYRQILGQKVEFLVSFYNNEISEKSEIFDDQFSVERPDGSNFTLKIRSTKLEDSAMYFCASRKQGANYGYTFGSGTRLTVV.

This clone has just one count. V is TRBV11-3 and J is TRBJ2-3; no clear D gene. The V end was cut by 0 bases, the J end by 5 bases, with 3 bases between. From germline, CDR1 is SGHNT and CDR2 YENEEA. The CDR3 contains 12 residues. The CDR3 DNA reads as TGTGCCAGCAGCTTAGACCGAGATACGCAGTATTTT. It specifies CASSLDRDTQYF.

The V and J genes are TRBV11-3 and TRBJ2-1, with 7 bases fitting TRBD2. The CDR3 spans 15 residues. The ends lost 6 bases at V and 0 bases at J; junction bases unmatched: 5. In germline, CDR1 is SGHNT, CDR2 YENEEA. The DNA of the CDR3 is TGTGCCAGCAGTCTGACTAGCAGCTCCTACAATGAGCAGTTCTTC. Protein sequence: CASSLTSSSYNEQFF.

V is TRBV5-1 and J is TRBJ2-7; 7 nucleotides match TRBD1. Losses at the gene ends were 0 bases for V and 2 bases for J; bases not matched to a gene: 2. Germline V gene sequence: CDR1 SGHRS, CDR2 YFSETQ. There are 14 residues in the CDR3. The CDR3 sequence is CASSLATGTYEQYF. The CDR3 DNA reads as TGCGCCAGCAGCTTGGCGACAGGGACCTACGAGCAGTACTTC.

The chain's CDR3 is CASSLGLDPDTQYF. The DNA for the CDR3 is TGTGCCAGCAGCCTTGGACTAGACCCAGATACGCAGTATTTT. The genes are TRBV5-4 and TRBJ2-3; 7 nucleotides align to TRBD2. Germline V lookup: CDR1 SGHNT, CDR2 YYREEE (reference sequence). The CDR3 is 14 amino acids. Germline trimming cut 4 bases from V and 4 bases from J; bases unmatched to any gene: 6.

The chain recombines TRBV28 with TRBJ1-3; TRBD1 aligns across 9 bases. J gave up 4 bases and V 0 bases, and 1 base lay outside the gene matches. The germline V gene has CDR1 MDHEN and CDR2 SYDVKM. The CDR3 loop spans 15 amino acids. In DNA form, the CDR3 reads TGTGCCAGCAGTTTATGGGACAGGGGAGGAAACACCATATATTTT. Translated, it gives CASSLWDRGGNTIYF.

The chain couples TRBV2 to TRBJ1-6; the match to TRBD1 covers 10 bases. The length of the CDR3 is 14 residues. After removal of 6 bases from V and 5 bases from J, the junction contained 1 base not matched to a gene. Looked up from germline, CDR1 is SNHLY and CDR2 is FYNNEI. The DNA for the CDR3 is TGTGCCAGCAGGGGACAGGGGAATAATTCACCCCTCCACTTT. It codes for CASRGQGNNSPLHF.

This chain uses TRBV14 with TRBJ2-3; weak D call: TRBD2 (6 bases). The germline V and J ends were trimmed by 0 bases and 4 bases, with 11 bases remaining between them. This CDR3 contains 15 residues. Germline values: CDR1 SGHDN, CDR2 FVKESK. The CDR3 sequence is CASSQDGTGADTQYF. As DNA, the CDR3 is TGTGCCAGCAGCCAAGACGGGACTGGAGCAGATACGCAGTATTTT.

V gene TRBV28 combines with J gene TRBJ1-1; 10 bases agree with TRBD1. Trimming cost V 6 bases and J 4 bases; bases outside gene matches: 14. The CDR3 totals 17 residues. The germline CDR1 and CDR2 sequences are MDHEN and SYDVKM. CDR3 in amino acids: CASSSGQGLPQSTEAFF. The CDR3 region has the DNA TGTGCCAGCAGCTCGGGACAGGGGCTACCCCAGAGCACTGAAGCTTTCTTT.

The genes are TRBV10-3 and TRBJ2-2, with 9 bases identical to TRBD1. The V gene end was trimmed by 10 bases and the J gene end by 6 bases; junction bases not matched to a gene: 21. Germline assignment: CDR1 ENHRY and CDR2 SYGVKD. There are 18 residues in the CDR3. The CDR3 sequence is CATSRSLAQQGAAGELFF. CDR3 nucleotides: TGTGCCACTTCGAGGTCGCTGGCCCAACAGGGGGCGGCCGGGGAGCTGTTTTTT.

The chain combines TRBV10-3 with TRBJ2-5; 15 nucleotides line up with TRBD2. The germline CDR1 and CDR2 sequences are ENHRY and SYGVKD. CDR3 size: 16 residues. Losses at the gene ends were 6 bases for V and 5 bases for J; bases not matched to a gene: 7. Written as DNA, the CDR3 is TGTGCCATCAGCCGGGGACTAGCGGGAGGCAAGGAGACCCAGTACTTC. Its protein is CAISRGLAGGKETQYF.

The chain combines TRBV6-5 with TRBJ1-2, with a possible D match to TRBD1 (6 bases). Germline assignment: CDR1 MNHEY and CDR2 SVGAGI. The CDR3 consists of 15 residues. Trimming cost V 0 bases and J 4 bases, with 12 bases left between them. CDR3 amino acids: CASSYSAWTAYGYTF. The CDR3 DNA reads as TGTGCCAGCAGTTACTCGGCCTGGACAGCCTATGGCTACACCTTC.

The genes are TRBV6-5 and TRBJ2-1; D perhaps matches TRBD2 (7 bases). Germline CDR1 MNHEY, CDR2 SVGAGI. V was trimmed by 6 bases and J by 14 bases, leaving 20 bases between them. The CDR3 is 13 amino acids. The CDR3 DNA reads as TGTGCCAGCAGCCCTGGGGGGGGGCTTAAGGAGTTCTTC. It translates to CASSPGGGLKEFF.